The 5 T cell receptor beta chains below all came from one sample that was sequenced in a study of cytomegalovirus exposure and HLA in healthy donors. Vbeta (60) and Jbeta (13) primers were used in the PCR. The method was immunoSEQ multiplex PCR; TCRdb's version includes in-frame clones alone and lacks a portion of them. This table has more than 80,000 clones, 82% appearing once. Material for sequencing was PBMCs. These receptors all stem from a man aged 50 or older in good health and CMV-seronegative.

This clone was counted once. This rearrangement joins TRBV19 to TRBJ1-5; 7 nucleotides line up with TRBD1. This CDR3 contains 13 residues. Per germline, CDR1 LNHDA and CDR2 SQIVND (reference sequence). V dropped 10 bases and J dropped 2; count of bases not matched to a gene: 5. The CDR3 sequence: CATKGTGNQPQHF. In DNA form, the CDR3 reads TGTGCCACCAAAGGGACAGGCAATCAGCCCCAGCATTTT.

Turning to this clone: Within the sample, other DNA sequences also encode this same CDR3. The rearrangement uses TRBV7-2 and TRBJ2-2; D remains ambiguous. Between the trimmed V and J ends, which lost 3 bases and 1 base, there was a span of 9 bases. Germline values: CDR1 SGHTA, CDR2 FQGNSA. The CDR3 covers 15 residues. The CDR3: CASSLSTLNTGELFF. CDR3 nucleotide sequence: TGTGCCAGCAGCTTGAGCACTTTGAACACCGGGGAGCTGTTTTTT.

The CDR3 reads CASRDQRGMETEAFF. The CDR3 nucleotides read TGCGCCAGCAGGGATCAAAGGGGAATGGAGACTGAAGCTTTCTTT. The V and J genes are TRBV5-1 and TRBJ1-1, with D possibly matching TRBD1 (5 bases). The CDR3 totals 15 residues. Germline V gives CDR1 SGHRS, CDR2 YFSETQ. The V and J ends lost 5 bases and 5 bases respectively, with 19 bases between them.

This clone was seen only once. This chain joins TRBV7-2 and TRBJ2-5; perhaps TRBD2 as D (6 bases). Germline values: CDR1 SGHTA, CDR2 FQGNSA. V lost 2 bases and J 5 bases, leaving 12 bases between the germline ends. The CDR3 spans 14 residues. CDR3: CASSLQGGRETQYF. CDR3 bases: TGTGCCAGCAGCTTACAGGGAGGTCGGGAGACCCAGTACTTC.

This clone occurred a few times. CDR3 DNA sequence: TGTGCCAGCAGCTTAATGGGGTGGGGGCTCAATCAGGAGCAGTACTTC. It translates to CASSLMGWGLNQEQYF. The chain employs TRBV7-2 and TRBJ2-7, with D possibly matching TRBD1 (6 bases). V lost 2 bases, J lost 7 bases, and 21 bases lay in between. CDR3 length: 16 amino acids. From germline, CDR1 is SGHTA and CDR2 FQGNSA.